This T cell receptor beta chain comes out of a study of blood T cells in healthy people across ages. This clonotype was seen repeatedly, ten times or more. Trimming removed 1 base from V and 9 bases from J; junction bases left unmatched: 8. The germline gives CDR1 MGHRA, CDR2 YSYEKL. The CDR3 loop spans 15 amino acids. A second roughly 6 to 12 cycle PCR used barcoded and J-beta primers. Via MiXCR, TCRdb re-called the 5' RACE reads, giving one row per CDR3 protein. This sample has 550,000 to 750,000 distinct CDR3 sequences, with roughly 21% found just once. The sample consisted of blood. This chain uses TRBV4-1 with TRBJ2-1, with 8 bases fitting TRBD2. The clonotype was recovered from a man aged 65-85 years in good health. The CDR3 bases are TGCGCCAGCAGCCAAGGTTTAGCGGGGAAGGGTGAGCAGTTCTTC. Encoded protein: CASSQGLAGKGEQFF.